This T cell receptor (beta chain) was obtained from a study of identical twins. On this clonotype: Its matching antigen is unknown.

Broader study findings: Cross-sectional statistical analysis, not tracking of the same donors, underpinned the conclusions. Out-of-frame TCR alpha sharing in monozygotic twins exceeded recombination model predictions.

TCRdb fed the 5' RACE reads into MiXCR, producing one record per CDR3 protein. This table has about 730,000 distinct CDR3 sequences, around 20% appearing once. Deletions cut 4 bases from V and 0 bases from J, with 8 bases between. The CDR3 is made up of 13 amino acids. Germline V lookup: CDR1 SQVTM, CDR2 ANQGSEA. In addition, the sample was reused for a study of T cells expressing NK-cell markers. As reported in that work: Once again these clonotypes came out on top in the CD3+CD56-NKG2C+ fraction of a handful of donors.

The V call is TRBV29-1, the J call TRBJ2-3; D unresolved. Specimen: PBMCs. The receptor was isolated from a woman aged 18-30 years in good health. CDR3 sequence (DNA): TGCAGCGTTGCAGGAACTAGCACAGATACGCAGTATTTT. It specifies CSVAGTSTDTQYF.